The clone carrying this TCR beta chain was counted between two and nine times. Its antigen remains unknown. The sample comes from a study of identical twins. Overall study results and limits: Recombination models fit unrelated individuals' TCR alpha sharing but underestimated twins'. Researchers reported excess low generation probability among twin-shared out-of-frame alpha sequences.

Unique molecular identifiers were in the cDNA, with template-switch universal primer binding. TCRdb used MiXCR to reprocess the 5' RACE reads, holding one entry per CDR3 protein. This table has about 890,000 distinct CDR3 sequences, 9% to 15% appearing once. J gave up 6 bases and V 3 bases, and 6 bases lay outside the gene matches. The CDR3 consists of 14 residues. Germline V gives CDR1 SGHRS, CDR2 YFSETQ. These same data were also listed under a study on yellow fever vaccine responses in identical twins.

Sequencing input: PBMCs. The chain carries TRBV5-1 and TRBJ1-2; 9 nucleotides line up with TRBD1. The clonotype originates from a woman aged 18-29 years in good health. DNA for the CDR3: TGCGCCAGCAGCTGGGGACAGGGATCCGATGGCTACACCTTC. Translation gives CASSWGQGSDGYTF. Looking up the rest from reference TRBV5-1 and TRBJ1-2 gives the full variable domain: KAGVTQTPRYLIKTRGQQVTLSCSPISGHRSVSWYQQTPGQGLQFLFEYFSETQRNKGNFPGRFSGRQFSNSRSEMNVSTLELGDSALYLCASSWGQGSDGYTFGSGTRLTVV.